The 10 T cell receptor beta chains listed next were all sequenced from one sample in a study of blood T cell repertoires in COVID-19. Libraries were prepared by immunoSEQ multiplex PCR; TCRdb keeps only in-frame clonotypes and omits some of them. The data hold 100,000 or so clones, with over 80% observed a single time. The sequencing sample was made of peripheral blood. These receptor sequences come from an elderly man with acute or convalescent COVID-19.

This chain uses TRBV4-3 with TRBJ1-1; 10 positions match TRBD1. This CDR3 contains 15 residues. Looked up from germline, CDR1 is LGHNA and CDR2 is YSLEER. V was pared by 1 base and J by 5 bases, with 4 bases of the junction left unmatched. This chain's CDR3 is CASSQVTGGFTEAFF. In nucleotides, the CDR3 is TGCGCCAGCAGCCAAGTGACAGGGGGCTTTACTGAAGCTTTCTTT.

The V gene is TRBV9, the J gene TRBJ2-5; D uncertain. CDR1 is SGDLS and CDR2 is YYNGEE in the germline V gene. The CDR3 covers 16 residues. Trimming shortened V by 0 bases and J by 0 bases, and 12 bases separated the two germline ends. In DNA form, the CDR3 reads TGTGCCAGCAGCGTAGGTATAGGCAGGTACCAAGAGACCCAGTACTTC. Its translation: CASSVGIGRYQETQYF.

This chain connects TRBV5-8 to TRBJ2-3; 9 positions agree with TRBD1. J gave up 6 bases and V 4 bases, and 6 bases lay outside the gene matches. CDR1 and CDR2 from the germline V gene are SGHTS and YDEGEE. CDR3 length equals 14 residues. DNA for the CDR3: TGTGCCAGCAGCACGGACAGGGGATTTGATACGCAGTATTTT. Translation gives CASSTDRGFDTQYF.

This chain links TRBV5-1 with TRBJ2-6; D is ambiguous. This CDR3 comprises 14 residues. Trimming took 1 base from V and 4 from J, leaving 6 bases between them. Germline V CDR1 and CDR2: SGHRS, YFSETQ. CDR3 nucleotide sequence: TGCGCCAGCAGCTTGAGCCCCGGGGCCAACGTCCTGACTTTC. Protein sequence: CASSLSPGANVLTF.

CDR3 protein: CASNFLGAGELFF. The CDR3 nucleotides read TGTGCCAGTAACTTCCTCGGAGCTGGGGAGCTGTTTTTT. The genes are TRBV19 and TRBJ2-2, with D hard to call. CDR3 length equals 13 residues. Looked up from germline, CDR1 is LNHDA and CDR2 is SQIVND (reference sequence). V lost 7 bases to trimming and J lost 8 bases, with 14 bases between them.

The V call is TRBV5-1, the J call TRBJ2-2, with 8 bases that match TRBD1. The trim removed 5 bases at V and 2 bases at J, leaving 5 bases unmatched. Germline CDR1 is SGHRS and CDR2 is YFSETQ. This CDR3 is 15 amino acids long. CDR3 sequence: CASSADRVNTGELFF. The CDR3 DNA is TGCGCCAGCAGTGCGGACAGGGTCAACACCGGGGAGCTGTTTTTT.

The genes are TRBV5-1 and TRBJ1-6, with D possibly TRBD1 on 5 matching bases. CDR1 is SGHRS, CDR2 YFSETQ, per germline. The CDR3 extends over 14 amino acids. V was pared by 0 bases and J by 10 bases, with 11 bases between. The CDR3 reads CASSLEQGGSPLHF. The CDR3, as DNA: TGCGCCAGCAGCTTGGAGCAGGGCGGCTCACCCCTCCACTTT.

The table lists this clone with a count of one. The chain joins TRBV2 to TRBJ2-3; 14 nucleotides align to TRBD2. This CDR3 is built from 17 residues. V shed 6 bases, J shed 3 bases, and the junction held 8 bases outside the gene matches. From germline, CDR1 is SNHLY and CDR2 FYNNEI. The CDR3 reads CASRARGTSGSTDTQYF. The CDR3 coding sequence is TGTGCCAGCAGGGCTCGGGGGACTAGCGGGAGTACAGATACGCAGTATTTT.

This clone showed up just a few times. The rearrangement uses TRBV4-1 and TRBJ1-1; D is uncertain. This CDR3 is 15 amino acids long. CDR1 MGHRA and CDR2 YSYEKL come from the germline V gene. Between the trimmed V and J ends, which lost 0 bases and 0 bases, there was a span of 8 bases. The CDR3 sequence: CASSQDQVMNTEAFF. In DNA form, the CDR3 reads TGCGCCAGCAGCCAAGATCAGGTCATGAACACTGAAGCTTTCTTT.

CDR3 protein: CASSLTGPTGELFF. As DNA, the CDR3 is TGCGCCAGCAGCTTGACAGGCCCTACAGGGGAACTGTTTTTT. The chain recombines TRBV5-1 with TRBJ1-4, with 7 bases aligning to TRBD1. Germline V gives CDR1 SGHRS, CDR2 YFSETQ. V dropped 1 base and J dropped 12; count of bases not matched to a gene: 9. The CDR3 spans 14 residues.